The 26 T cell receptor beta chains listed next were all sequenced from one sample in a study of T cell changes during pregnancy in multiple sclerosis (dated by TCRdb to 2018 to 2020). The library relied on the immunoSEQ multiplex PCR assay. TCRdb carries this immuneACCESS record with in-frame sequences only. Its versions omit some clonotypes, under half of them owing to an unresolved V gene in the studies checked, with the rest unexplained. The sample table records 90,000 or so clones; over 80% of these occur just once. The top ten clonotypes cover 3.5% of the sample. The input for sequencing was PBMCs, taken in the first trimester of pregnancy. All receptors derive from a female donor in good health, serving as a control in a pregnancy study. Some clones in this sample may be carry-over from other donors' samples.

In its sample, this clone was seen a few times. V and J are TRBV5-5 and TRBJ2-7; D is perhaps TRBD2 (6 bases). Germline loops: CDR1 SGHKS, CDR2 YYEKEE (reference sequence). The V and J ends lost 4 bases and 11 bases respectively, with 25 bases between them. The CDR3 covers 15 residues. The CDR3 sequence: CASSHLPRGSGLEYF. CDR3 coding DNA: TGTGCCAGCAGCCACCTCCCCCGGGGCAGCGGGCTGGAGTACTTC.

The chain recombines TRBV5-4 with TRBJ2-6, with unresolved D. The germline V and J ends were trimmed by 6 bases and 0 bases, with 4 bases remaining between them. The CDR3 is 13 residues long. CDR1 and CDR2 from the germline V gene are SGHNT and YYREEE (reference sequence). The CDR3 spells CASKLSGANVLTF. The CDR3 coding sequence is TGTGCCAGCAAACTCTCTGGGGCCAACGTCCTGACTTTC.

The V and J genes are TRBV9 and TRBJ2-1; D might be TRBD2 (6 bases). This CDR3 is 14 amino acids long. CDR1 and CDR2 from the germline V gene are SGDLS and YYNGEE. V was cut by 3 bases and J by 8 bases, with 15 bases left in between. The CDR3 DNA reads TGTGCCAGCAGCGCAGGGACTGGAGGGGATGAGCAGTTCTTC. This encodes CASSAGTGGDEQFF.

This clone came up once. V and J are TRBV4-2 and TRBJ1-2; 8 bases line up with TRBD1. The CDR3 totals 17 residues. With V trimmed by 0 bases and J by 4 bases, 10 bases remained unmatched. CDR1 and CDR2 (germline): LGHNA, YNFKEQ. CDR3 DNA sequence: TGTGCCAGCAGCCAAGATGAGGGGACAGGAACGCTCTATGGCTACACCTTC. It codes for CASSQDEGTGTLYGYTF.

This clone was seen a handful of times. The CDR3 spells CASSQGSAIYGYTF. The CDR3 coding sequence is TGCGCCAGCAGCCAAGGTAGTGCTATCTATGGCTACACCTTC. The chain links TRBV4-1 to TRBJ1-2; no firm D call. Germline CDR1 reads MGHRA; CDR2 reads YSYEKL. This CDR3 has 14 residues. V shed 1 base and J shed 4 bases, with 10 bases lying between them.

V is TRBV9 and J is TRBJ1-1; maybe TRBD1 (6 bases). The ends were cut back, 3 bases at V and 1 base at J, with 13 bases in the middle. Germline V gene lookup returns CDR1 SGDLS and CDR2 YYNGEE. This CDR3 spans 15 amino acids. The CDR3 nucleotides read TGTGCCAGCAGCGCCCGAGGGGGAGAGAACACTGAAGCTTTCTTT. Translation: CASSARGGENTEAFF.

The genes are TRBV18 and TRBJ2-5; 8 nucleotides agree with TRBD1. The CDR3 length is 16 residues. Germline loops: CDR1 KGHSH, CDR2 LQKENI. Germline trimming cut 4 bases from V and 1 base from J; bases unmatched to any gene: 8. The CDR3 DNA reads TGTGCCAGCTCACAAAACCGACAGGGGAGCCAAGAGACCCAGTACTTC. Translation: CASSQNRQGSQETQYF.

V usage is TRBV7-9 and J usage is TRBJ2-7; 13 positions agree with TRBD2. The CDR3 totals 15 residues. The germline CDR1 and CDR2 sequences are SEHNR and FQNEAQ (reference sequence). V was pared by 5 bases and J by 3 bases, with 4 bases of the junction left unmatched. This chain's CDR3 is CASSRLAGGRYEQYF. The CDR3 DNA sequence: TGTGCCAGCAGCCGACTAGCGGGGGGTCGCTACGAGCAGTACTTC.

The genes are TRBV28 and TRBJ2-6; the D is unclear. Germline CDR1 is MDHEN and CDR2 is SYDVKM. Between the trimmed V and J ends, which lost 3 bases and 4 bases, there was a span of 10 bases. This CDR3 contains 15 residues. CDR3 DNA sequence: TGTGCCAGCAGTTTGGTCGGGTCAGGGGCCAACGTCCTGACTTTC. It yields the protein CASSLVGSGANVLTF. The whole variable domain, filled in from reference TRBV28 and TRBJ2-6, reads DVKVTQSSRYLVKRTGEKVFLECVQDMDHENMFWYRQDPGLGLRLIYFSYDVKMKEKGDIPEGYSVSREKKERFSLILESASTNQTSMYLCASSLVGSGANVLTFGAGSRLTVL.

The V and J genes are TRBV30 and TRBJ2-4, with TRBD2 matching 11 bases. V was pared by 3 bases and J by 8 bases, with 6 bases of the junction left unmatched. The CDR3 contains 14 residues. Germline V CDR1 and CDR2: GTSNPN, SVGIG (reference sequence). In DNA form, the CDR3 reads TGTGCCTGGAGCGCAATGGGACTAGCGGACATTCAGTACTTC. As protein: CAWSAMGLADIQYF.

The rearrangement uses TRBV11-2 and TRBJ1-4, with 7 bases matching TRBD1. Germline V lookup: CDR1 SGHAT, CDR2 FQNNGV. Trimming at V came to 1 base and at J to 8 bases, leaving 4 bases not matched to a gene. CDR3 length: 14 amino acids. The CDR3 protein is CASSLVAGGEKLFF. The CDR3 coding sequence is TGTGCCAGCAGCTTAGTGGCAGGGGGGGAAAAACTGTTTTTT.

The chain has TRBV28 and TRBJ1-1, with a weak D call TRBD1 (6 bases). Trimming pared 6 bases from V and 3 bases from J, leaving 23 bases between. The germline CDR1 and CDR2 sequences are MDHEN and SYDVKM. CDR3 length: 17 amino acids. The CDR3 sequence is CASSSTTIQGWDTEAFF. CDR3 DNA: TGTGCCAGCAGCTCAACGACAATACAGGGATGGGACACTGAAGCTTTCTTT.

The V gene is TRBV29-1, the J gene TRBJ2-4; 14 bases agree with TRBD2. The CDR3 has 19 residues. Germline values: CDR1 SQVTM, CDR2 ANQGSEA. Unmatched junction bases numbered 14, after V lost 5 bases and J lost 2 bases. CDR3 sequence: CSVPPGLAGVFSSKNIQYF. As DNA, the CDR3 is TGCAGCGTTCCGCCGGGACTAGCGGGAGTCTTTTCGTCCAAAAACATTCAGTACTTC.

The J gene is TRBJ1-2, the V gene TRBV6-5; TRBD1 matches 7 bases. Germline V gene data show CDR1 as MNHEY and CDR2 as SVGAGI. V lost 5 bases to trimming and J lost 4 bases; unmatched junction nucleotides: 4. The CDR3 has 13 residues. CDR3 protein: CASSPDRFYGYTF. As DNA, the CDR3 is TGTGCCAGCAGTCCGGACAGGTTCTATGGCTACACCTTC.

In its sample, this clone was seen a few times. This rearrangement joins TRBV6-1 to TRBJ1-2; D gene unclear. Trimming left V 4 bases short and J 5 bases short, with 11 bases between. The V gene's germline CDR1 is MNHNS and CDR2 SASEGT. The CDR3 has 13 residues. CDR3: CASSVEDFYGYTF. CDR3 DNA sequence: TGTGCCAGCAGTGTTGAGGACTTTTATGGCTACACCTTC.

The chain is built from TRBV7-9 and TRBJ2-5, with unresolved D. Trimming took off 5 bases at V and 4 bases at J, with 14 bases between the two ends. This CDR3 region has 14 residues. The V gene's germline CDR1 is SEHNR and CDR2 FQNEAQ (reference sequence). For the CDR3, the DNA is TGTGCCAGCAGCCTAAGTCGAGGTTCAGAGACCCAGTACTTC. Its protein product is CASSLSRGSETQYF.

This chain uses TRBV30 with TRBJ1-2, with D tentatively TRBD1 (6 bases). The germline V gene encodes CDR1 GTSNPN and CDR2 SVGIG (reference sequence). This CDR3 contains 13 residues. Trimming left V 6 bases short and J 4 bases short, with 15 bases between. CDR3 nucleotides: TGTGCCTGCTCCAGGGGTAAGGGCTATGGCTACACCTTC. Residues: CACSRGKGYGYTF. The full variable domain, rest sourced from reference TRBV30 and TRBJ1-2, is SQTIHQWPATLVQPVGSPLSLECTVEGTSNPNLYWYRQAAGRGLQLLFYSVGIGQISSEVPQNLSASRPQDRQFILSSKKLLLSDSGFYLCACSRGKGYGYTFGSGTRLTVV.

The chain combines TRBV2 with TRBJ2-1; TRBD2 matches 7 bases. The CDR3 length is 14 residues. Germline V gene sequence: CDR1 SNHLY, CDR2 FYNNEI. With 8 bases clipped from V and 6 bases from J, the junction kept 10 bases outside the gene matches. This CDR3 reads CASRAELALNEQFF. The CDR3 DNA follows: TGTGCCAGCCGAGCGGAACTAGCGCTCAATGAGCAGTTCTTC.

This clone was picked up a small number of times. V usage is TRBV4-3 and J usage is TRBJ2-3; D unresolved. V lost 0 bases, J lost 6 bases, and 10 bases lay in between. CDR3 length: 14 residues. Germline values: CDR1 LGHNA, CDR2 YSLEER. The CDR3 spells CASSQESNWDTQYF. As DNA, the CDR3 is TGCGCCAGCAGCCAAGAGAGCAATTGGGATACGCAGTATTTT.

J is TRBJ2-3 and V is TRBV14, with D possibly matching TRBD2 (6 bases). Trimming stripped 3 bases from V and 6 bases from J, with 19 bases between. The CDR3 length is 16 residues. The germline gives CDR1 SGHDN, CDR2 FVKESK. The CDR3 protein is CASSQLRDSNFDTQYF. The CDR3 bases are TGTGCCAGCAGCCAGCTCAGGGACTCCAACTTTGATACGCAGTATTTT.

The gene calls are TRBV29-1 and TRBJ2-3; the match to TRBD1 covers 10 bases. CDR3 length equals 18 residues. J lost 2 bases, V lost 4 bases, and 15 bases had no gene match. Germline V gene lookup returns CDR1 SQVTM and CDR2 ANQGSEA. CDR3 nucleotides: TGCAGCGTTGCAAAACACCCAAAGGGACAGGGGCTCACAGATACGCAGTATTTT. This encodes CSVAKHPKGQGLTDTQYF.

The rearrangement joins TRBV25-1 to TRBJ2-2, with 7 bases lining up with TRBD2. Germline values: CDR1 MGHDK, CDR2 SYGVNS. The CDR3 has 15 amino acids. V trimming: 6 bases; J trimming: 1 base; junction bases outside the gene matches: 5. The CDR3 bases are TGTGCCAGCAGGAGGGAGGGAAGGAACACCGGGGAGCTGTTTTTT. This translates into CASRREGRNTGELFF.

The rearrangement joins TRBV6-6 to TRBJ2-5, with 7 positions matching TRBD1. V trimming: 6 bases; J trimming: 2 bases; junction bases outside the gene matches: 12. The CDR3 is made up of 16 amino acids. CDR1 is MNHNY, CDR2 SVGAGI, per germline (reference sequence). CDR3 sequence reads: CASRKTGAGGQETQYF. The CDR3 bases are TGTGCCAGCAGGAAAACCGGGGCAGGGGGACAAGAGACCCAGTACTTC.

In DNA, the CDR3 is TGTGCCAGCAGCCGGAGCCTAAGGGAGACCCAGTACTTC. Its translation: CASSRSLRETQYF. The V call is TRBV7-3, the J call TRBJ2-5, with D uncertain. This CDR3 is 13 amino acids long. Germline CDR1 and CDR2: SGHTA and FQGTGA. Trimming removed 5 bases at V and 5 bases at J, with 12 bases between.

The rearrangement joins TRBV5-1 to TRBJ2-3, with 13 nucleotides matching TRBD2. J was trimmed by 1 base and V by 4 bases; bases with no gene match: 6. The CDR3 sequence is 17 residues long. The germline V gene encodes CDR1 SGHRS and CDR2 YFSETQ. Written as DNA, the CDR3 is TGCGCCAGCAGCGATGGACTAGCGGGGGTCCGCACAGATACGCAGTATTTT. Translated, it gives CASSDGLAGVRTDTQYF. The whole variable domain, remainder taken from reference TRBV5-1 and TRBJ2-3, is KAGVTQTPRYLIKTRGQQVTLSCSPISGHRSVSWYQQTPGQGLQFLFEYFSETQRNKGNFPGRFSGRQFSNSRSEMNVSTLELGDSALYLCASSDGLAGVRTDTQYFGPGTRLTVL.

The chain is built from TRBV27 and TRBJ2-3; TRBD1 matches at 7 bases. The CDR3 consists of 16 residues. Germline CDR1 reads MNHEY; CDR2 reads SMNVEV (reference sequence). V shed 4 bases and J 3 bases; nucleotides not matched to a gene: 10. CDR3 sequence reads: CASSSTGYGLTDTQYF. As DNA, the CDR3 is TGTGCCAGCAGTTCGACAGGGTACGGCTTGACAGATACGCAGTATTTT.